Shown below are 29 T cell receptor beta chains from a single sample sequenced in a study of regulatory T cells in long-lasting Graves disease. Construction of the TCR beta libraries employed iRepertoire HTBI primers in conjunction with Arm-PCR of CDR3 regions. MiXCR, run by TCRdb on the multiplex PCR reads, gives a single entry per CDR3 protein. The table lists some 340,000 distinct CDR3 sequences, about 10% of them singletons. As for time point: newly diagnosed GD, antithyroid drugs for less than 3 months. RNA from PBMCs was the source of the TCR library. This sample also belongs to another study, concerning T cells in Graves' hyperthyroidism and ophthalmopathy.

This sample comprised peripheral blood mononuclear cells (PBMCs), obtained at new diagnosis, from a patient treated with antithyroid drugs. The receptors come from a woman aged 18-30 years with Graves disease.

For the CDR3, the DNA is TGTGCCAGCAGTCTCCCCGGGACTGGTGCAGATACGCAGTATTTT. This translates into CASSLPGTGADTQYF. V usage is TRBV25-1 and J usage is TRBJ2-3, with D tentatively TRBD2 (6 bases). V was shortened by 5 bases and J by 4 bases, with 16 bases between the two germline ends. CDR1 is MGHDK, CDR2 SYGVNS, per germline. The CDR3 sequence is 15 residues long.

The chain joins TRBV4-3 to TRBJ1-2, with TRBD1 matching over 7 bases. CDR1 and CDR2 from the germline V gene are LGHNA and YSLEER. The CDR3 sequence is 14 residues long. After removal of 3 bases from V and 8 bases from J, the junction contained 9 bases not matched to a gene. The CDR3, as DNA: TGCGCCAGCAGCCAGGGTAGACAGGGAGAGGGCTACACCTTC. Its protein is CASSQGRQGEGYTF.

This clonotype was found many times. V gene TRBV12-3 or TRBV12-4 combines with J gene TRBJ2-3, with 16 bases aligning to TRBD2. Losses at the gene ends were 6 bases for V and 2 bases for J; bases not matched to a gene: 8. This CDR3 contains 18 residues. CDR3 coding DNA: TGTGCCAGCAGGCGTCAGGGACTAGCGGGGGGGTTCACAGATACGCAGTATTTT. Translating gives CASRRQGLAGGFTDTQYF.

This clonotype occurred many times. The chain carries TRBV29-1 and TRBJ2-3; tentatively, D is TRBD1 or TRBD2 (5 bases each). The CDR3 has 14 residues. V dropped 8 bases and J dropped 5 bases, with 20 bases sitting between them. The germline gives CDR1 SQVTM, CDR2 ANQGSEA. Here the CDR3 DNA reads TGCAGCTCTAGCCGGGACGCCTTACAAGATACGCAGTATTTT. Translating it yields CSSSRDALQDTQYF.

This clonotype was counted at least ten times. The chain has TRBV20-1 and TRBJ2-5; D is possibly TRBD2 (5 bases). V lost 1 base to trimming and J lost 2 bases, with 11 bases between them. Looked up from germline, CDR1 is DFQATT and CDR2 is SNEGSKA (reference sequence). The CDR3 loop spans 14 amino acids. In DNA, the CDR3 is TGCAGTGCTAGAGGAGGGAGCAGGCAAGAGACCCAGTACTTC. It is translated as CSARGGSRQETQYF.

This clonotype has more than one count but fewer than ten. DNA of the CDR3: TGTGCCAGCAGCTCCCGACACGACCTTTTCTCCTACGAGCAGTACTTC. Translated, it gives CASSSRHDLFSYEQYF. The chain joins TRBV5-8 to TRBJ2-7; the D is unclear. V lost 3 bases, J lost 0 bases, and 16 bases lay in between. The CDR3 runs to 16 residues. Germline assignment: CDR1 SGHTS and CDR2 YDEGEE.

The CDR3 nucleotides read TGCGCCAGCAGCTTTAGTAGGTGGGCCGGGGAGCTGTTTTTT. Its protein is CASSFSRWAGELFF. The chain links TRBV5-1 to TRBJ2-2; D is uncertain. Germline V gene lookup returns CDR1 SGHRS and CDR2 YFSETQ. Deletions cut 2 bases from V and 6 bases from J, with 11 bases between. CDR3 size: 14 residues.

This clonotype has only a few counts. The gene calls are TRBV5-1 and TRBJ2-5; 7 bases are shared with TRBD1. V shed 4 bases, J shed 4 bases, and the junction held 7 bases outside the gene matches. CDR3 length: 14 amino acids. CDR1 and CDR2 (germline): SGHRS, YFSETQ. CDR3 protein: CASSLGGYGETQYF. The CDR3 DNA reads as TGCGCCAGCAGCCTAGGGGGCTACGGAGAGACCCAGTACTTC.

The rearrangement links TRBV6-2 or TRBV6-3 to TRBJ1-1; maybe TRBD1 (6 bases). The CDR3 runs 15 residues. V was clipped by 9 bases and J by 0 bases, with 17 bases between them. The germline V gene has CDR1 MNHEY and CDR2 SVGEGT. Written as DNA, the CDR3 is TGTGCCAGTAGGGGGGATCGATTCCTGAACACTGAAGCTTTCTTT. It codes for CASRGDRFLNTEAFF.

This clonotype has only a few counts. A much larger clone lies a single base off, so this may be a read error. The chain carries TRBV5-1 and TRBJ1-1; D is unclear. Germline CDR1 is SGHRS and CDR2 is YFSETQ. The CDR3 extends over 12 amino acids. CDR3 coding DNA: TGCGCCAGCAGACAGTCGAACACTGGAGCTTTCTTT. Amino acids: CASRQSNTGAFF. Full variable domain (rest looked up from reference TRBV5-1 and TRBJ1-1): KAGVTQTPRYLIKTRGQQVTLSCSPISGHRSVSWYQQTPGQGLQFLFEYFSETQRNKGNFPGRFSGRQFSNSRSEMNVSTLELGDSALYLCASRQSNTGAFFGQGTRLTVV.

This clonotype appeared a single time. This may stem from a read error, because a much larger clone lies one nucleotide away. The chain carries TRBV7-2 and TRBJ2-7; 9 bases are a match to TRBD1. The CDR3 length is 16 residues. Germline V gene lookup returns CDR1 SGHTA and CDR2 FQGNSA. V lost 8 bases and J lost 3; bases outside the gene matches: 14. The DNA for the CDR3 is TGTGCCAGCGGCACCAGGCTAGGGACAGGGAGCTACGAGCAGTACTTC. It specifies CASGTRLGTGSYEQYF.

This clonotype has a handful of counts. V and J are TRBV5-6 and TRBJ1-2, with TRBD1 matching over 8 bases. Trimming removed 3 bases from V and 3 bases from J; junction bases left unmatched: 4. The germline gives CDR1 SGHDT, CDR2 YYEEEE. The CDR3 has 14 amino acids. CDR3 region: CASSSTGGDYGYTF. The CDR3, as DNA: TGTGCCAGCAGCTCCACAGGGGGGGACTATGGCTACACCTTC.

The table lists this clonotype with many counts. J is TRBJ1-5 and V is TRBV20-1; maybe TRBD1 (6 bases). There are 12 residues in the CDR3. V gave up 6 bases and J gave up 5 bases, with 11 bases separating them. Germline CDR1 and CDR2: DFQATT and SNEGSKA (reference sequence). The CDR3 here is CSARGIDQPQHF. The CDR3 DNA reads as TGCAGTGCGAGGGGGATCGATCAGCCCCAGCATTTT.

The chain has TRBV29-1 and TRBJ2-2; either TRBD1 or TRBD2 may supply D (6 bases each). This CDR3 contains 13 residues. Germline CDR1 SQVTM, CDR2 ANQGSEA. The V and J ends lost 7 bases and 2 bases respectively, with 11 bases between them. The CDR3 protein is CSGGAYNTGELFF. The CDR3 DNA follows: TGCAGCGGGGGGGCGTACAACACCGGGGAGCTGTTTTTT.

For this clonotype: A read error may explain this, as a much larger clone is one base away. This rearrangement joins TRBV20-1 to TRBJ2-1, with TRBD2 matching over 9 bases. CDR1 DFQATT and CDR2 SNEGSKA come from the germline V gene (reference sequence). With 3 bases clipped from V and 2 bases from J, the junction kept 5 bases outside the gene matches. The CDR3 has 15 residues. Written as DNA, the CDR3 is TGCAGTGCTAGGAGGCGGGAGGGCCCCTACAATGAGCAGTTCTTC. It is translated as CSARRREGPYNEQFF.

This clonotype was observed at least ten times. This sequence joins TRBV6-2 or TRBV6-3 and TRBJ2-7; a weak D match, TRBD2 (5 bases). V lost 0 bases, J lost 7 bases, and 13 bases lay in between. Germline V CDR1 and CDR2: MNHEY, SVGEGT. This CDR3 region has 14 residues. The CDR3 nucleotides read TGTGCCAGCAGTTACTCGACCCTAGCCGGAGAGCAGTACGTC. Protein product: CASSYSTLAGEQYV.

The chain employs TRBV3-1 and TRBJ2-5; D is perhaps TRBD1 or TRBD2 (5 bases each). V shed 3 bases and J shed 5 bases, with 13 bases lying between them. Per the germline V gene, CDR1 is LGHDT and CDR2 is YNNKEL (reference sequence). This CDR3 contains 14 residues. The chain's CDR3 is CASSHVSEGETQYF. CDR3 in DNA: TGTGCCAGCAGCCACGTAAGCGAGGGGGAGACCCAGTACTTC.

On this clonotype itself: A junction boundary mismatches the germline segment, possibly from a read error. The chain recombines TRBV13 with TRBJ2-5; the match to TRBD2 covers 9 bases. The J call may not be correct, given that the DNA end is closer to TRBJ2-1. This CDR3 has 16 residues. Germline CDR1 and CDR2: PRHDT and FYEKMQ (reference sequence). In DNA, the CDR3 is TGTGCCAACAGCTTACGAGCGGGGGGCCCTCTCCATCGGCAGTTCTTC. Encoded protein: CANSLRAGGPLHRQFF.

This clonotype was observed a handful of times. This CDR3 is CSAYRSFQPQHF. The CDR3 region has the DNA TGCAGTGCCTACAGGTCATTCCAGCCCCAGCATTTT. The chain has TRBV20-1 and TRBJ1-5, with D possibly TRBD1 on 5 matching bases. The CDR3 totals 12 residues. V dropped 6 bases and J dropped 7 bases, with 13 bases sitting between them. Germline values: CDR1 DFQATT, CDR2 SNEGSKA (reference sequence).

This clonotype was observed a few times. A much bigger clone sits one base away, suggesting this may be a read error. The rearrangement links TRBV15 to TRBJ2-1; a possible D gene is TRBD2 (6 bases). CDR3 size: 16 residues. Germline CDR1 LNHNV, CDR2 YYDKDF (reference sequence). This CDR3 reads CATTPAYGSSYNEQLF. The DNA for the CDR3 is TGTGCCACCACCCCAGCCTACGGGAGCTCCTACAATGAGCAGCTCTTC.

This clonotype was seen more than once but under ten times. The DNA for the CDR3 is TGTGCCAGCAGCCAAGACGGGGCTAGCGGGGGTTCCGAGCAGTTCTTC. Translation gives CASSQDGASGGSEQFF. The chain joins TRBV3-1 to TRBJ2-1; 10 positions agree with TRBD2. With 0 bases clipped from V and 10 bases from J, the junction kept 9 bases outside the gene matches. CDR3 length: 16 amino acids. Germline V gene data show CDR1 as LGHDT and CDR2 as YNNKEL (reference sequence).

About this clonotype itself: A far larger clone is one base from this, pointing to a likely read error. J is TRBJ2-1 and V is TRBV13, with D possibly being TRBD2 (5 bases). V lost 0 bases and J lost 13, with 13 bases in between. The germline V gene has CDR1 PRHDT and CDR2 FYEKMQ (reference sequence). CDR3 length: 13 residues. The CDR3 loop reads CASSLGARETQFF. The CDR3 DNA reads TGTGCCAGCAGCTTAGGAGCGAGGGAGACCCAGTTCTTC. Using reference TRBV13 and TRBJ2-1 for the parts outside the CDR3, the full variable domain is AAGVIQSPRHLIKEKRETATLKCYPIPRHDTVYWYQQGPGQDPQFLISFYEKMQSDKGSIPDRFSAQQFSDYHSELNMSSLELGDSALYFCASSLGARETQFFGPGTRLTVL.

This clonotype occurred many times. The chain couples TRBV6-5 to TRBJ2-3; D not resolved. Between the trimmed V and J ends, which lost 0 bases and 2 bases, there was a span of 6 bases. The germline gives CDR1 MNHEY, CDR2 SVGAGI. The CDR3 has 14 amino acids. The DNA for the CDR3 is TGTGCCAGCAGTTACTCTGGCACCACAGATACGCAGTATTTT. Translated: CASSYSGTTDTQYF.

This clonotype was counted many times. V usage is TRBV12-3 or TRBV12-4 and J usage is TRBJ1-1, with 7 bases identical to TRBD1. The CDR3 consists of 13 residues. V shed 6 bases and J 6 bases; nucleotides not matched to a gene: 7. The CDR3 reads CASSRTGVSEAFF. DNA for the CDR3: TGTGCCAGCAGCCGCACAGGGGTATCTGAAGCTTTCTTT.

This clonotype was seen only a few times. V usage is TRBV5-1 and J usage is TRBJ1-1; no definite D call. With 4 bases removed from V and 2 bases from J, the gap between germline ends came to 12 bases. This CDR3 is built from 14 residues. Germline CDR1 and CDR2: SGHRS and YFSETQ. The CDR3 protein is CASSRETRNTEAFF. CDR3 sequence (DNA): TGCGCCAGCAGCAGGGAGACGCGAAACACTGAAGCTTTCTTT.

V and J are TRBV6-2 or TRBV6-3 and TRBJ2-6; no clear D gene. The germline gives CDR1 MNHEY, CDR2 SVGEGT. CDR3 length: 17 residues. The V end lost 1 base, the J end lost 2 bases, and 12 bases lay between the germline ends. CDR3 in amino acids: CASSYFVGFAGANVLTF. The CDR3 nucleotides are TGTGCCAGCAGTTACTTCGTTGGGTTTGCTGGGGCCAACGTCCTGACTTTC.

The chain is built from TRBV2 and TRBJ1-1; D is undetermined. V was shortened by 4 bases and J by 3 bases, with 12 bases between the two germline ends. Germline V CDR1 and CDR2: SNHLY, FYNNEI. This CDR3 spans 14 amino acids. The CDR3 reads CASSGPTRDTEAFF. The CDR3 DNA follows: TGTGCCAGCAGTGGACCCACTAGGGACACTGAAGCTTTCTTT.

This clonotype was detected many times. The gene calls are TRBV13 and TRBJ2-1; 8 positions agree with TRBD1. CDR1 is PRHDT, CDR2 FYEKMQ, per germline (reference sequence). Germline trimming cut 5 bases from V and 7 bases from J; bases unmatched to any gene: 10. The CDR3 spans 15 residues. The CDR3 DNA reads TGTGCCAGCAGCCAACGGGACAGGTCCTTGAATGAGCAGTTCTTC. Translating gives CASSQRDRSLNEQFF.

The chain combines TRBV20-1 with TRBJ1-6, with a tentative D call TRBD1 (5 bases). Germline assignment: CDR1 DFQATT and CDR2 SNEGSKA (reference sequence). The ends were cut back, 6 bases at V and 10 bases at J, with 25 bases in the middle. The CDR3 runs 16 residues. CDR3 loop: CSAYQGSRGSRSPLHF. For the CDR3, the DNA is TGCAGTGCCTACCAGGGTTCTCGCGGTTCCAGATCACCCCTCCACTTT.